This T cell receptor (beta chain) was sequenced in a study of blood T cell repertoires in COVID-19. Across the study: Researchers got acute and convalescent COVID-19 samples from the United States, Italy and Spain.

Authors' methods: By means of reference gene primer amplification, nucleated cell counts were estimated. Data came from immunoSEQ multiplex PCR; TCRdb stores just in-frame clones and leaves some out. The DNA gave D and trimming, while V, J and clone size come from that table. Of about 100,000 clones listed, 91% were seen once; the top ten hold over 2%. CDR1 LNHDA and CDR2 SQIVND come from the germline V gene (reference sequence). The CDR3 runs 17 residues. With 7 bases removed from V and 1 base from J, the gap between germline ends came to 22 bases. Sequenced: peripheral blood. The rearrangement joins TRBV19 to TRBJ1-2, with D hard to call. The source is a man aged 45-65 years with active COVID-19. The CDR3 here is CASIKGRAVGGNYGYTF. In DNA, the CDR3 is TGTGCCAGTATTAAGGGAAGAGCGGTAGGTGGTAACTATGGCTACACCTTC.